This T cell receptor (beta chain) was identified in a study of neurological immune-mediated disorders. With V trimmed by 4 bases and J by 7 bases, 4 bases remained unmatched. The CDR3 is 11 amino acids. Germline V gene sequence: CDR1 DFQATT, CDR2 SNEGSKA (reference sequence). TCRdb passed the 5' RACE reads through MiXCR, listing each CDR3 protein once. The sample holds some 21,000 distinct CDR3 sequences, roughly 14% seen once. This clonotype was found many times. This TCR came from a female donor with HTLV-1-associated myelopathy (HAM/TSP). The sample consisted of PBMCs. V is TRBV20-1 and J is TRBJ2-7; 7 nucleotides match TRBD1. The DNA for the CDR3 is TGCAGTGCTAAGACAGGGTTAGAGCAGTACTTC. Its translation: CSAKTGLEQYF.